This T cell receptor (beta chain) was obtained from a study of beta chain features in type 1 diabetes. CDR3 length equals 15 residues. Germline V gene data show CDR1 as MGHDK and CDR2 as SYGVNS. The trim removed 6 bases at V and 8 bases at J, leaving 7 bases unmatched. Study-level findings and limits: Shortening of TCRB CDR3s, moderate but significant, appeared in all four CD4+ subsets of Type 1 diabetes patients.

Expressed TCRB transcripts were sequenced, since all the RNA that had been isolated was reverse transcribed. Profiled with immunoSEQ multiplex PCR; TCRdb holds only in-frame clones, not every one. The repertoire holds 300,000 to 400,000 clones, roughly 13% seen once, with around 0.015% in the top ten. A word on this clone: No antigen is known for it.

The sequenced sample was naive CD4+ T cells from blood. This TCR came from a man younger than 35 in good health. The V call is TRBV25-1, the J call TRBJ2-1; 13 bases agree with TRBD2. CDR3 loop: CASSPGLAGTDEQFF. The CDR3 region has the DNA TGTGCCAGCAGCCCGGGACTAGCGGGGACGGATGAGCAGTTCTTC.